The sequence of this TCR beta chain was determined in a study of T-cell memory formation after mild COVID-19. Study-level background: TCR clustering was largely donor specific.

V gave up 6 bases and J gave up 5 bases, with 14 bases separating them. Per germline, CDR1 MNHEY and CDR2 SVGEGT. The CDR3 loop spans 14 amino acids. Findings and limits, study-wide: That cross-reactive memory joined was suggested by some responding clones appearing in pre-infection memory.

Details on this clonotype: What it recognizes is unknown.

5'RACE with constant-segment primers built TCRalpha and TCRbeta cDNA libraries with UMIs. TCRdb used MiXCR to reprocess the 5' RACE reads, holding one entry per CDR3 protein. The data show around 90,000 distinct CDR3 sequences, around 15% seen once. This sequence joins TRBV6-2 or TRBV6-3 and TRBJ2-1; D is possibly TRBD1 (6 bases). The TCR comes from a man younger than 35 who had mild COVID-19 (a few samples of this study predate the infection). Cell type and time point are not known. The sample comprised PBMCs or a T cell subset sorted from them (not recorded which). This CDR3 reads CASRTGTHNNEQFF. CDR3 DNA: TGTGCCAGCAGGACAGGTACTCACAACAATGAGCAGTTCTTC.